This T cell receptor (beta chain) was sequenced during a study of OX40 agonist ivuxolimab in advanced cancers. A note on the overall study: Ivuxolimab was an agonistic, fully human IgG2 monoclonal antibody directed against OX40 (CD134), a costimulatory receptor. Intravenous ivuxolimab was administered to patients every 2 weeks at six dose levels: 0.01, 0.1, 0.3, 1.5, 3 and 10 mg/kg. Of the roughly 54 dose-escalation patients, hepatocellular carcinoma was present in about 19, melanoma in roughly 15, renal cell carcinoma in 9 and head and neck cancer in 9. In the dose-escalation cohort, 75% to 90% of patients were male, and the mean age was 60 years with a range of about 23 to 79. Patients were allowed to have had prior anti-PD-1, anti-PD-L1 or anti-CTLA-4 therapy, and approximately 41% of the dose-escalation patients had previously received checkpoint inhibitors. Partial responses occurred in three dose-escalation patients: two with cutaneous melanoma and one with hepatocellular carcinoma. Peripheral TCRbeta sequencing was intended to test whether TCR sequence diversity was altered and clonal T-cell expansion was caused by ivuxolimab. The paper reports the monotherapy dose-escalation portion (N of about 51 patients) of the phase I ivuxolimab trial.

What the work shows at the level of the full study, not this receptor alone: After ivuxolimab, CD8+ T cells had more expanded clones than CD4+ T cells on average. Low levels of normalized T-cell clonal expansion were also seen in some patients who did not respond. At doses from 0.1 to 3.0 mg/kg, clonal expansion was seen in both CD4+ and CD8+ blood T cells between baseline and week 6. Partial responders in the 0.1-3.0 mg/kg groups had among the lowest normalized peripheral clonal expansion, especially among CD8+ T cells. Antigen specificity was not determined for the clonally expanded peripheral T cells.

The trial excluded patients who had a history of autoimmune disease or who were on systemic immunosuppression. In every dose cohort, peripheral blood was drawn for TCR sequencing at baseline, cycle 4 day 1, and cycle 7 day 1. Samples were obtained from an open-label, multicenter, first-in-human phase I dose-escalation trial of ivuxolimab. The trial enrolled adults with locally advanced or metastatic head and neck squamous cell, hepatocellular, melanoma or renal cell carcinoma. Before TCR sequencing, CD4+ T cells and CD8+ T cells were sorted from peripheral blood as separate populations. Inclusive of the bounding cysteine and phenylalanine, the CDR3 is 13 residues long. Only the CDR3 DNA is retained, 39 bases long and in frame from the first base. CDR1 and CDR2 are drawn from the germline V gene (reference sequence): LNHDA, SQIVND. V loses 4 bases, J loses 7 bases, and the germline ends lie 11 bases apart.

For sequencing of the TCRbeta CDR3 region, genomic DNA was extracted from the sorted cells. TCRbeta CDR3 regions were sequenced using the immunoSEQ Assay. TCRdb re-hosts the immuneACCESS table, in-frame sequences only. Its copies lack some clones; in the studies checked, an unresolved V gene accounts for under half of them, and the cause for the rest is not known. This sample is represented by about 79,000 clones; around 92% of them were singletons. The ten biggest clones cover about 0.54% of the sample. Note on this clone: This clone's antigen is unknown. No per-base quality is available; no much larger clone lies one base away.

The starting material was CD4+ or CD8+ T cells sorted from blood, obtained in a trial of the OX40 agonist ivuxolimab. This TCR was sampled from an adult with an advanced solid tumor such as melanoma, head and neck, liver or kidney cancer. Recombination joined TRBV19 with TRBJ2-1; matching of 6 bases hints at TRBD1 as the D gene. The nucleotide sequence is given as TGTGCCAGTAGTACAGACAGGTCAAATGAGCAGTTCTTC. Translation gives CASSTDRSNEQFF.